These 12 T cell receptor beta chains came from one sample sequenced in a study of tumor and adjacent non-tumor tissue in lung cancer. TCRbeta libraries were built with three rounds of nested PCR, modified from ARM-PCR. TCRdb reprocessed the multiplex PCR reads with MiXCR, giving one entry per CDR3 protein. Among 110,000 or so distinct CDR3 sequences listed, 62% were seen once. The template was RNA from unsorted bulk tissue. The normal lung tissue was taken more than 3 cm from the tumor edge. Sequenced: distant non-tumor lung tissue. These receptors were collected from a man between 60 and 75 years old with non-small cell lung cancer.

As to this clonotype: At one boundary the junction diverges from the germline segment, which might be a read error. V gene TRBV20-1 combines with J gene TRBJ2-1; TRBD2 aligns across 9 bases. The CDR3 spans 18 residues. Germline lookup yields CDR1 DFQATT and CDR2 SNEGSKA (reference sequence). The CDR3 coding sequence is TGCAGTACTAGAGGGTTTGAGTTAGTAGCGGGAGTTGGCAATGAGCAGTTCTTC. Translating gives CSTRGFELVAGVGNEQFF.

This clonotype was seen many times. The V call is TRBV6-5, the J call TRBJ1-2; D perhaps matches TRBD1 (5 bases). CDR3 size: 15 residues. Trimming took off 2 bases at V and 6 bases at J, with 16 bases between the two ends. From germline, CDR1 is MNHEY and CDR2 SVGAGI. CDR3 DNA: TGTGCCAGCAGTTACACCGGCGGCCAAGGGGATGGCTACACCTTC. Its translation: CASSYTGGQGDGYTF.

CDR3 region: CASSPDGTHDTEAFF. As DNA, the CDR3 is TGTGCCAGCTCACCAGACGGGACCCACGACACTGAAGCTTTCTTT. The V gene is TRBV18, the J gene TRBJ1-1, with D perhaps matching TRBD1 (5 bases). This CDR3 is built from 15 residues. Germline V gene sequence: CDR1 KGHSH, CDR2 LQKENI. Trimming stripped 2 bases from V and 3 bases from J, with 13 bases between.

This clonotype was counted many times. This chain connects TRBV30 to TRBJ1-5; 8 bases match TRBD1. Germline V gene sequence: CDR1 GTSNPN, CDR2 SVGIG (reference sequence). There are 17 residues in the CDR3. Trimming removed 2 bases from V and 7 bases from J; junction bases left unmatched: 16. DNA for the CDR3: TGTGCCTGGAGTCCTGTGGACAGGGCGAATCCTCTGCAGCCCCAGCATTTT. Residues: CAWSPVDRANPLQPQHF. The full variable domain, with the rest looked up from reference TRBV30 and TRBJ1-5, is SQTIHQWPATLVQPVGSPLSLECTVEGTSNPNLYWYRQAAGRGLQLLFYSVGIGQISSEVPQNLSASRPQDRQFILSSKKLLLSDSGFYLCAWSPVDRANPLQPQHFGDGTRLSIL.

By proportion, this clonotype is medium-sized. V and J are TRBV11-3 and TRBJ2-1; TRBD1 matches at 10 bases. The CDR3 is made up of 16 amino acids. Germline V gives CDR1 SGHNT, CDR2 YENEEA. After removal of 4 bases from V and 6 bases from J, the junction contained 9 bases not matched to a gene. CDR3 protein: CASSSTTGTGVNEQFF. Written as DNA, the CDR3 is TGTGCCAGCAGCTCCACCACCGGGACAGGGGTCAATGAGCAGTTCTTC.

In its sample, this clonotype was seen once. This chain joins TRBV7-9 and TRBJ1-2, with a possible D match to TRBD1 (5 bases). The CDR3 has 13 residues. CDR1 SEHNR and CDR2 FQNEAQ come from the germline V gene (reference sequence). Trimming shortened V by 10 bases and J by 7 bases, and 19 bases separated the two germline ends. The chain's CDR3 is CANRQDSTAGYTF. CDR3 nucleotide sequence: TGTGCCAACAGGCAAGACAGCACCGCTGGCTACACCTTC.

This clonotype appeared once. Germline and junction disagree at one end, which may indicate a read error. The chain recombines TRBV10-3 with TRBJ2-3; D is uncertain. The germline gives CDR1 ENHRY, CDR2 SYGVKD. CDR3 length: 14 residues. CDR3 sequence (DNA): TGTGCCATCAGTGAGTCGATTAACACAGATACACAGTATTTT. This encodes CAISESINTDTQYF.

About this clonotype itself: One end of the junction fails to match germline, which may point to a read error. The rearrangement uses TRBV29-1 and TRBJ1-1; 7 nucleotides match TRBD1. The CDR3 runs to 12 residues. Per the germline V gene, CDR1 is SQVTM and CDR2 is ANQGSEA. The CDR3 DNA reads TGCCGCGTTGCGTACAGGGGCACTGAGGCTTTCTTT. Translated: CRVAYRGTEAFF.

The chain joins TRBV4-1 to TRBJ2-5; 8 nucleotides agree with TRBD2. Germline V gene lookup returns CDR1 MGHRA and CDR2 YSYEKL. V shed 4 bases and J 5 bases; nucleotides not matched to a gene: 6. CDR3 length: 14 residues. The CDR3 DNA sequence: TGCGCCAGCAGCCTAATCGGGGGGGACGAGACCCAGTACTTC. It translates to CASSLIGGDETQYF.

This chain links TRBV6-5 with TRBJ1-2, with no clear D. This CDR3 comprises 13 residues. V lost 7 bases and J 3 bases, leaving 12 bases between the germline ends. Germline CDR1 and CDR2: MNHEY and SVGAGI. Here the CDR3 reads CASILQLDYGYTF. DNA of the CDR3: TGTGCCAGCATTTTACAGCTAGACTATGGCTACACCTTC.

This clonotype was picked up many times. This chain uses TRBV6-2 or TRBV6-3 with TRBJ2-6; D might be TRBD1 (5 bases). V was trimmed by 7 bases and J by 0 bases, leaving 13 bases between them. Germline V lookup: CDR1 MNHEY, CDR2 SVGEGT. This CDR3 has 16 amino acids. CDR3 in amino acids: CASTKGRHSGANVLTF. CDR3 bases: TGTGCCAGCACCAAGGGGCGTCACTCTGGGGCCAACGTCCTGACTTTC.

About this clonotype: At one end, the junction sequence differs from germline, possibly due to a read error. The chain combines TRBV11-2 with TRBJ2-1; the D gene could be TRBD1 or TRBD2 (5 bases each). The better agreement between TRBJ2-7 and the DNA end casts doubt on the J call. CDR3 length equals 17 residues. Germline CDR1 and CDR2: SGHAT and FQNNGV. CDR3 sequence (DNA): TGTACCAGCAGCTTAGTGGGGGAACTGCATTACCGAGGGGAGCAGTACTTC. The encoded protein is CTSSLVGELHYRGEQYF.